This TCR beta chain was captured in a study of CXCR3-negative and CXCR3-positive naive CD8 T cells. Germline V gives CDR1 SEHNR, CDR2 FQNEAQ (reference sequence). This CDR3 is 12 amino acids long. Study results and limitations: Hydrophobicity of TRB CDR3s was greater in CXCR3-positive naive cells than in CXCR3-negative naive cells.

Carrying UMI labels, the TRB cDNA libraries were prepared through 5' RACE. TCRdb re-called the 5' RACE reads; every CDR3 protein appears as one record, without DNA. The sample totals about 89,000 distinct CDR3 sequences. A note on this clonotype: Antigen unknown.

The TCR originated in a human donor in good health. Some clones in this sample may be carry-over from other donors' samples. Sequenced input: naive CXCR3+ CD8+ T cells from blood. Subset reported: CD45RO-CCR7+CD27+CD95- naive CD8+ T cells expressing CXCR3 (TNR3+). The chain joins TRBV7-9 to TRBJ1-2; as DNA is missing, the TRBD1 call by TCRdb cannot be tested. The CDR3 loop is CASSSVTDGYTF.